Listed here are 5 T cell receptor beta chains from one sample, sequenced in a study of blood T cell repertoires in COVID-19. This table comes from immunoSEQ multiplex PCR, and its TCRdb copy is limited to in-frame clones, with some not included. The data hold around 150,000 clones, with approximately 78% observed a single time. What was sequenced was peripheral blood. The source is a man in his sixties who had recovered from COVID-19.

The chain employs TRBV6-5 and TRBJ2-3; D might be TRBD2 (5 bases). This CDR3 comprises 15 residues. Between the trimmed V and J ends, which lost 0 bases and 2 bases, there was a span of 9 bases. CDR1 is MNHEY, CDR2 SVGAGI, per germline. The CDR3 DNA reads as TGTGCCAGCAGTTACTCGCGGAGGTACACAGATACGCAGTATTTT. Translation: CASSYSRRYTDTQYF.

V and J are TRBV3-1 (or the pseudogene TRBV3-2) and TRBJ2-1, with 10 bases that match TRBD1. Trimming at V came to 5 bases and at J to 6 bases, leaving 10 bases not matched to a gene. The V gene's germline CDR1 is LGHDT and CDR2 YNNKEL (reference sequence). The CDR3 contains 16 residues. The CDR3 nucleotides are TGTGCCAGCAGCACTCACAGACAGGGGGCCGGCAATGAGCAGTTCTTC. Its translation: CASSTHRQGAGNEQFF.

The V call is TRBV20-1, the J call TRBJ2-7; 9 nucleotides agree with TRBD1. Looked up from germline, CDR1 is DFQATT and CDR2 is SNEGSKA (reference sequence). The CDR3 consists of 14 residues. Trimming removed 3 bases from V and 5 bases from J; junction bases left unmatched: 8. In DNA, the CDR3 is TGCAGTGCTAGTGGACAGGGGACTGTTGACGAGCAGTACTTC. Translating it yields CSASGQGTVDEQYF.

The chain is built from TRBV4-3 and TRBJ1-4, with no clear D. This CDR3 has 13 amino acids. Per germline, CDR1 LGHNA and CDR2 YSLEER. V lost 1 base, J lost 4 bases, and 4 bases lay in between. CDR3 protein: CASSQVLNEKLFF. Written as DNA, the CDR3 is TGCGCCAGCAGCCAAGTCCTTAATGAAAAACTGTTTTTT.

The chain employs TRBV2 and TRBJ1-5, with 8 nucleotides matching TRBD1. This CDR3 has 15 amino acids. J lost 0 bases, V lost 6 bases, and 4 bases had no gene match. CDR1 and CDR2 (germline): SNHLY, FYNNEI. CDR3 loop: CASRVTGASNQPQHF. The CDR3 bases are TGTGCCAGCAGGGTGACAGGGGCTAGCAATCAGCCCCAGCATTTT. Full variable domain (remainder filled in from reference TRBV2 and TRBJ1-5): EPEVTQTPSHQVTQMGQEVILRCVPISNHLYFYWYRQILGQKVEFLVSFYNNEISEKSEIFDDQFSVERPDGSNFTLKIRSTKLEDSAMYFCASRVTGASNQPQHFGDGTRLSIL.